This passage covers 23 T cell receptor beta chains from one sample sequenced in a study of blood T cell repertoires in COVID-19. Libraries were prepared by immunoSEQ multiplex PCR; TCRdb keeps only in-frame clonotypes and omits some of them. The top ten hold 20% to 25% of the sample, which has about 160,000 clones, about 80% seen once. Sequencing was carried out using peripheral blood. These receptors were taken from a woman of 80 years or more with acute or convalescent COVID-19.

This clone has more than one count but fewer than ten. One base away lies a much larger clone, so this may be a sequencing read error. The V gene is TRBV6-5, the J gene TRBJ2-2; 7 nucleotides agree with TRBD2. After removal of 4 bases from V and 5 bases from J, the junction contained 4 bases not matched to a gene. The CDR3 has 14 amino acids. Germline V gives CDR1 MNHEY, CDR2 SVGAGI. CDR3 residues: CASSWAGGTGELFF. DNA for the CDR3: TGTGCCAGCAGTTGGGCCGGGGGGACCGGGGAGCTGTTTTTT.

The rearrangement links TRBV7-9 to TRBJ1-2; the D is unclear. Per the germline V gene, CDR1 is SEHNR and CDR2 is FQNEAQ (reference sequence). The CDR3 covers 14 residues. Between the trimmed V and J ends, which lost 0 bases and 4 bases, there was a span of 9 bases. The CDR3 DNA reads as TGTGCCAGCAGCTTAGCGGCAGGAAGCTATGGCTACACCTTC. Its protein product is CASSLAAGSYGYTF.

In its sample, this clone was seen a few times. Other DNA variants within this sample encode the same CDR3. The chain has TRBV5-1 and TRBJ2-5, with D possibly being TRBD1 (6 bases). CDR3 length: 14 amino acids. Germline V lookup: CDR1 SGHRS, CDR2 YFSETQ. V dropped 0 bases and J dropped 4 bases, with 10 bases sitting between them. The DNA of the CDR3 is TGCGCCAGCAGCTTGGGACAGGTAGGAGAGACCCAGTACTTC. Translation gives CASSLGQVGETQYF.

The chain couples TRBV12-5 to TRBJ1-4, with D perhaps matching TRBD1 (6 bases). V lost 4 bases, J lost 5 bases, and 14 bases lay in between. The CDR3 is 15 amino acids. Germline CDR1 is LGHNT and CDR2 is FRNRAP. The CDR3 loop reads CASGSTGKGNEKLFF. For the CDR3, the DNA is TGTGCTAGTGGTTCAACAGGGAAAGGGAATGAAAAACTGTTTTTT. Looking up the rest from reference TRBV12-5 and TRBJ1-4 gives the full variable domain: DARVTQTPRHKVTEMGQEVTMRCQPILGHNTVFWYRQTMMQGLELLAYFRNRAPLDDSGMPKDRFSAEMPDATLATLKIQPSEPRDSAVYFCASGSTGKGNEKLFFGSGTQLSVL.

The chain couples TRBV12-3 or TRBV12-4 to TRBJ1-3; D remains ambiguous. The CDR3 is 13 residues long. V was cut by 8 bases and J by 3 bases, with 11 bases left in between. For the CDR3, the DNA is TGTGCCAGCGGTCCCTCCGGTGGAAACACCATATATTTT. This gives the protein CASGPSGGNTIYF.

The chain carries TRBV19 and TRBJ1-5, with D hard to call. In germline, CDR1 is LNHDA, CDR2 SQIVND (reference sequence). The CDR3 totals 13 residues. V was clipped by 6 bases and J by 6 bases, with 12 bases between them. The CDR3 DNA sequence: TGTGCCAGTAGGGCGGGGTTAGGTCAGCCCCAGCATTTT. This codes for CASRAGLGQPQHF.

This clone was detected once. The gene calls are TRBV5-1 and TRBJ1-4; D is undetermined. Trimming took off 4 bases at V and 8 bases at J, with 15 bases between the two ends. The germline gives CDR1 SGHRS, CDR2 YFSETQ. The CDR3 extends over 14 amino acids. The CDR3 loop reads CASSGTETAEKLFF. The CDR3 nucleotides read TGCGCCAGCAGCGGCACTGAGACTGCGGAAAAACTGTTTTTT.

This rearrangement joins TRBV30 to TRBJ1-4, with unresolved D. The germline V and J ends were trimmed by 0 bases and 4 bases, with 6 bases remaining between them. The CDR3 totals 13 residues. Germline CDR1 is GTSNPN and CDR2 is SVGIG (reference sequence). In DNA form, the CDR3 reads TGTGCCTGGAGTGTGTCTTTTAATGAAAAACTGTTTTTT. This encodes CAWSVSFNEKLFF.

The V gene is TRBV19, the J gene TRBJ2-7; 12 nucleotides line up with TRBD2. Germline values: CDR1 LNHDA, CDR2 SQIVND (reference sequence). Trimming at V came to 3 bases and at J to 4 bases, leaving 4 bases not matched to a gene. This CDR3 has 15 residues. CDR3 DNA: TGTGCCAGTAGTATGACTAGCGGGAGAAATTACGAGCAGTACTTC. Translated, it gives CASSMTSGRNYEQYF.

This clone has just one count. This chain connects TRBV2 to TRBJ2-7, with TRBD1 matching 9 bases. The CDR3 runs 15 residues. V lost 1 base, J lost 6 bases, and 7 bases stayed unmatched. CDR1 is SNHLY and CDR2 is FYNNEI in the germline V gene. CDR3 protein: CASSEEGQGRGEQYF. The CDR3 DNA reads as TGTGCCAGCAGTGAAGAGGGACAGGGTAGGGGCGAGCAGTACTTC. Supplemented by reference TRBV2 and TRBJ2-7, the full variable domain reads EPEVTQTPSHQVTQMGQEVILRCVPISNHLYFYWYRQILGQKVEFLVSFYNNEISEKSEIFDDQFSVERPDGSNFTLKIRSTKLEDSAMYFCASSEEGQGRGEQYFGPGTRLTVT.

The chain carries TRBV6-1 and TRBJ1-2; D gene ambiguous. Germline V gene data show CDR1 as MNHNS and CDR2 as SASEGT. V was clipped by 2 bases and J by 5 bases, with 9 bases between them. The CDR3 totals 13 residues. The CDR3 loop is CASSERVSYGYTF. For the CDR3, the DNA is TGTGCCAGCAGTGAACGGGTTTCGTATGGCTACACCTTC.

The chain links TRBV6-5 to TRBJ1-1; D gene ambiguous. CDR1 and CDR2 (germline): MNHEY, SVGAGI. The CDR3 is 13 residues long. Between the trimmed V and J ends, which lost 2 bases and 1 base, there was a span of 5 bases. DNA of the CDR3: TGTGCCAGCAGTTACCAGTGGAACACTGAAGCTTTCTTT. It yields the protein CASSYQWNTEAFF.

This sequence joins TRBV11-2 and TRBJ2-1; 9 bases line up with TRBD2. Germline CDR1 is SGHAT and CDR2 is FQNNGV. Germline trimming cut 1 base from V and 8 bases from J; bases unmatched to any gene: 9. This CDR3 contains 16 residues. The CDR3 nucleotides are TGTGCCAGCAGCTTAGGTTCTAGCGGGATGTACTATGAGCAGTTCTTC. It specifies CASSLGSSGMYYEQFF. Together with reference TRBV11-2 and TRBJ2-1, the CDR3 gives the full variable domain: EAGVAQSPRYKIIEKRQSVAFWCNPISGHATLYWYQQILGQGPKLLIQFQNNGVVDDSQLPKDRFSAERLKGVDSTLKIQPAKLEDSAVYLCASSLGSSGMYYEQFFGPGTRLTVL.

V usage is TRBV30 and J usage is TRBJ2-2, with TRBD2 identical over 10 bases. The germline gives CDR1 GTSNPN, CDR2 SVGIG (reference sequence). V lost 0 bases, J lost 1 base, and 11 bases stayed unmatched. The CDR3 contains 19 residues. The DNA for the CDR3 is TGTGCCTGGAGTGTGATAGCGGGAGGATGGCCATTGAACACCGGGGAGCTGTTTTTT. Translation gives CAWSVIAGGWPLNTGELFF.

V is TRBV5-1 and J is TRBJ1-1; 9 positions agree with TRBD1. The CDR3 is 15 residues long. Germline CDR1 and CDR2: SGHRS and YFSETQ. V was pared by 4 bases and J by 1 base, with 5 bases of the junction left unmatched. The CDR3 reads CASSLQGAENTEAFF. For the CDR3, the DNA is TGCGCCAGCAGCCTACAGGGGGCAGAGAACACTGAAGCTTTCTTT.

This clone was seen once. The chain couples TRBV4-1 to TRBJ1-1, with 7 bases fitting TRBD1. After removal of 1 base from V and 8 bases from J, the junction contained 10 bases not matched to a gene. Germline V gene data show CDR1 as MGHRA and CDR2 as YSYEKL. There are 15 residues in the CDR3. The CDR3 here is CASSQGQGVPKEAFF. In nucleotides, the CDR3 is TGCGCCAGCAGCCAAGGTCAGGGGGTGCCTAAGGAAGCTTTCTTT.

The rearrangement links TRBV2 to TRBJ1-1; 7 positions agree with TRBD1. CDR3 length equals 15 residues. Losses at the gene ends were 6 bases for V and 4 bases for J; bases not matched to a gene: 11. Germline lookup yields CDR1 SNHLY and CDR2 FYNNEI. The CDR3 region is CASRVTTGPGTEAFF. The CDR3 DNA sequence: TGTGCCAGCAGAGTAACGACAGGGCCTGGCACTGAAGCTTTCTTT.

The chain employs TRBV27 and TRBJ1-4; TRBD1 matches at 7 bases. The CDR3 runs to 15 residues. Germline V CDR1 and CDR2: MNHEY, SMNVEV (reference sequence). V dropped 0 bases and J dropped 8; count of bases not matched to a gene: 6. In nucleotides, the CDR3 is TGTGCCAGCAGTTTATCCGGGACAGCGGGCGAAAAACTGTTTTTT. Encoded protein: CASSLSGTAGEKLFF.

The gene calls are TRBV27 and TRBJ2-7, with D maybe TRBD1 (6 bases). The CDR3 is 15 residues long. Trimming left V 5 bases short and J 3 bases short, with 17 bases between. From germline, CDR1 is MNHEY and CDR2 SMNVEV (reference sequence). DNA of the CDR3: TGTGCCAGCAGTCCCCCTATGGGACAAGACTACGAGCAGTACTTC. Translated, it gives CASSPPMGQDYEQYF.

This sequence joins TRBV21-1 and TRBJ2-3; the tabulated D call, TRBD1, remains unverified against the DNA. TRBV21-1 is reported as a pseudogene. The CDR3 contains 15 residues. The CDR3 DNA sequence: TGTGCCAATTCGTACGGGACACCTAGCACAGATACGCAGTATTTT. It yields the protein CANSYGTPSTDTQYF.

The count of this clone is one. This sequence joins TRBV7-9 and TRBJ2-7; 13 bases match TRBD2. CDR3 length: 15 amino acids. Germline V gene data show CDR1 as SEHNR and CDR2 as FQNEAQ (reference sequence). V was clipped by 5 bases and J by 4 bases; unmatched bases: 5. DNA for the CDR3: TGTGCCAGCAGCCCGACTAGCGGGAGGTTTTACGAGCAGTACTTC. This sequence encodes CASSPTSGRFYEQYF.

This clone was found many times. The rearrangement links TRBV6-5 to TRBJ2-7, with TRBD2 identical over 9 bases. CDR1 is MNHEY and CDR2 is SVGAGI in the germline V gene. V lost 5 bases to trimming and J lost 3 bases; unmatched junction nucleotides: 8. The CDR3 covers 15 residues. CDR3 bases: TGTGCCAGCAGTCTTAGCGGGAGCCTCGTCTACGAGCAGTACTTC. Encoded protein: CASSLSGSLVYEQYF.

The sample holds one count of this clone. The genes are TRBV3-1 (or the pseudogene TRBV3-2) and TRBJ1-3, with D maybe TRBD1 (5 bases). This CDR3 region has 15 residues. V lost 4 bases and J lost 1, with 11 bases in between. Germline lookup yields CDR1 LGHDT and CDR2 YNNKEL (reference sequence). The CDR3 is CASSPPRGSGNTIYF. The DNA for the CDR3 is TGTGCCAGCAGCCCCCCCCGGGGGTCTGGAAACACCATATATTTT.